One and the same sample provided the 21 T cell receptor beta chains below, sequenced in a study of cytotoxic CD8 clonotypes in ibrutinib-treated CLL. Only in-frame clones appear in the TCRdb table, and some are missing; sequencing was by immunoSEQ multiplex PCR. The sample carries over 120,000 clones, about 78% recorded once. The material was PBMCs, obtained after 24 months of ibrutinib treatment. The receptors were gathered from a human donor with chronic lymphocytic leukemia.

A note on this clone: The same CDR3 arises from other DNA sequences in this sample as well. This chain joins TRBV19 and TRBJ2-6, with D perhaps matching TRBD1 (6 bases). This CDR3 contains 14 residues. Deletions cut 4 bases from V and 2 bases from J, with 6 bases between. CDR1 and CDR2 (germline): LNHDA, SQIVND (reference sequence). As DNA, the CDR3 is TGTGCCAGTAGTACAGGGGCTGGGGCCAACGTCCTGACTTTC. Protein: CASSTGAGANVLTF.

The V call is TRBV7-6, the J call TRBJ1-6, with a tentative D call TRBD1 (5 bases). With 0 bases removed from V and 7 bases from J, the gap between germline ends came to 13 bases. The CDR3 spans 16 residues. Germline V gives CDR1 SGHVS, CDR2 FNYEAQ. DNA of the CDR3: TGTGCCAGCAGCTTAGCCCGGGACCGGAGAAATTCACCCCTCCACTTT. Its protein product is CASSLARDRRNSPLHF.

The genes are TRBV6-5 and TRBJ2-2; D is undetermined. V was cut by 6 bases and J by 5 bases, with 13 bases left in between. Germline lookup yields CDR1 MNHEY and CDR2 SVGAGI. The CDR3 covers 14 residues. The CDR3 nucleotides are TGTGCCAGCAGCCGGGTTCCTCAAACCGGGGAGCTGTTTTTT. Its protein is CASSRVPQTGELFF.

V usage is TRBV10-3 and J usage is TRBJ1-2, with 12 nucleotides matching TRBD1. Germline V lookup: CDR1 ENHRY, CDR2 SYGVKD. The CDR3 loop spans 15 amino acids. With V trimmed by 2 bases and J by 7 bases, 5 bases remained unmatched. Here the CDR3 DNA reads TGTGCCATCAGTGAGCGGGACAGGGGGCAACGTGGCTACACCTTC. The encoded protein is CAISERDRGQRGYTF.

This clone was seen ten or more times. The chain recombines TRBV2 with TRBJ2-5, with 15 bases aligning to TRBD2. From germline, CDR1 is SNHLY and CDR2 FYNNEI. J gave up 5 bases and V 6 bases, and 4 bases lay outside the gene matches. The CDR3 contains 15 residues. The CDR3 sequence: CASSPGTSGGETQYF. The CDR3 DNA is TGTGCCAGCAGCCCGGGGACTAGCGGGGGGGAGACCCAGTACTTC.

The DNA for the CDR3 is TGCAGCGCACAGGGGGCCCCGAGTGGGAAACTGTTTTTT. Protein sequence: CSAQGAPSGKLFF. The chain joins TRBV29-1 to TRBJ1-4; 9 positions match TRBD1. The CDR3 sequence is 13 residues long. V trimming: 7 bases; J trimming: 11 bases; junction bases outside the gene matches: 11. Looked up from germline, CDR1 is SQVTM and CDR2 is ANQGSEA.

About this clone itself: It is likely a read error, because the conserved phenylalanine at the end of the CDR3 is missing. It is unclear where the CDR3 begins or ends on the DNA, so no DNA is shown, and the CDR3 is as TCRdb lists it. The chain has TRBV6-1 and TRBJ2-6. Germline CDR1 MNHNS, CDR2 SASEGT. The length of the CDR3 is 15 amino acids, counting both ends. CDR3 loop: CASSERSSMHKVGPI.

This clone appeared a few times. The gene calls are TRBV7-9 and TRBJ1-1; 7 bases align to TRBD1. V gave up 5 bases and J gave up 5 bases; unmatched junction bases: 11. Per the germline V gene, CDR1 is SEHNR and CDR2 is FQNEAQ (reference sequence). This CDR3 is built from 15 residues. The CDR3 DNA is TGTGCCAGCAGCCACATCCGCAGGGGGAGGACTGAAGCTTTCTTT. As protein: CASSHIRRGRTEAFF.

This chain links TRBV7-8 with TRBJ1-5; 7 nucleotides agree with TRBD1. The CDR3 loop spans 16 amino acids. Per the germline V gene, CDR1 is SGHVS and CDR2 is FQNEAQ. After removal of 0 bases from V and 4 bases from J, the junction contained 6 bases not matched to a gene. The CDR3 reads CASSLANRGENQPQHF. The CDR3 coding sequence is TGTGCCAGCAGCTTAGCAAACAGGGGAGAGAATCAGCCCCAGCATTTT.

The J gene is TRBJ2-3, the V gene TRBV6-1, with 11 bases lining up with TRBD2. Per the germline V gene, CDR1 is MNHNS and CDR2 is SASEGT. With V trimmed by 4 bases and J by 6 bases, 6 bases remained unmatched. This CDR3 contains 15 residues. DNA of the CDR3: TGTGCCAGCAGTGGGGCTAGCGGGGGGAGGGATACGCAGTATTTT. Encoded protein: CASSGASGGRDTQYF.

This chain connects TRBV29-1 to TRBJ1-1; D is perhaps TRBD1 (6 bases). CDR1 is SQVTM and CDR2 is ANQGSEA in the germline V gene. Between the trimmed V and J ends, which lost 1 base and 1 base, there was a span of 7 bases. The CDR3 contains 13 residues. The CDR3 loop is CSVEGGQNTEAFF. In DNA, the CDR3 is TGCAGCGTTGAAGGGGGACAGAACACTGAAGCTTTCTTT.

The rearrangement links TRBV6-1 to TRBJ2-7; 7 bases match TRBD1. The germline V gene has CDR1 MNHNS and CDR2 SASEGT. The CDR3 spans 16 residues. The ends lost 3 bases at V and 0 bases at J; junction bases unmatched: 8. CDR3 sequence: CASSDPAGTASYEQYF. The CDR3 bases are TGTGCCAGCAGTGACCCCGCCGGGACAGCCTCCTACGAGCAGTACTTC.

This clone was seen at least ten times. V and J are TRBV15 and TRBJ1-4, with 9 bases fitting TRBD1. Germline V gene sequence: CDR1 LNHNV, CDR2 YYDKDF (reference sequence). The length of the CDR3 is 15 residues. V trimming: 1 base; J trimming: 8 bases; junction bases outside the gene matches: 5. The CDR3 is CATSRADRGSEKLFF. CDR3 nucleotides: TGTGCCACCAGCAGAGCTGACAGGGGGAGCGAAAAACTGTTTTTT.

This sequence joins TRBV7-2 and TRBJ1-2; 7 bases agree with TRBD1. The CDR3 loop spans 15 amino acids. CDR1 and CDR2 (germline): SGHTA, FQGNSA. Trimming took 4 bases from V and 4 from J; bases not matched to a gene: 9. The CDR3 is CASSSGVGGGYGYTF. The CDR3 DNA reads TGTGCCAGCAGCTCAGGTGTAGGGGGCGGCTATGGCTACACCTTC.

The V call is TRBV18, the J call TRBJ2-7; D may correspond to TRBD1 or TRBD2 (5 bases each). Germline V lookup: CDR1 KGHSH, CDR2 LQKENI. The CDR3 totals 15 residues. V was pared by 3 bases and J by 4 bases, with 16 bases between. CDR3 region: CASSPTGTAGYEQYF. The CDR3 DNA is TGTGCCAGCTCACCGACCGGGACCGCGGGTTACGAGCAGTACTTC.

The chain recombines TRBV7-6 with TRBJ2-2, with D perhaps given as TRBD1 or TRBD2 (5 bases each). CDR1 is SGHVS and CDR2 is FNYEAQ in the germline V gene. With 2 bases removed from V and 6 bases from J, the gap between germline ends came to 13 bases. The CDR3 loop spans 15 amino acids. DNA of the CDR3: TGTGCCAGCAGCTTACGGGGCGGGTGGTCCGGGGAGCTGTTTTTT. This encodes CASSLRGGWSGELFF.

This clone was counted between two and nine times. V is TRBV28 and J is TRBJ2-6; TRBD1 matches 8 bases. Germline CDR1 MDHEN, CDR2 SYDVKM. There are 15 residues in the CDR3. With V trimmed by 5 bases and J by 13 bases, 13 bases remained unmatched. The CDR3 DNA reads as TGTGCCAGCAGTGGTCCCGGGACAGGCCACAGGGTCCTGACTTTC. Translating it yields CASSGPGTGHRVLTF.

The sample holds a few counts of this clone. DNA of the CDR3: TGTGCCAGCAGGATCGGGACTCGGGAGACCCAGTACTTC. Encoded protein: CASRIGTRETQYF. The chain links TRBV6-5 to TRBJ2-5, with D tentatively TRBD2 (6 bases). This CDR3 region has 13 residues. Germline V lookup: CDR1 MNHEY, CDR2 SVGAGI. V dropped 6 bases and J dropped 5 bases, with 13 bases sitting between them.

This clone was seen more than once but under ten times. CDR3 DNA sequence: TGTGCCAGCAGCACCCACCGGGACGGAGTGAGGATAGCCCAGCATTTT. Encoded protein: CASSTHRDGVRIAQHF. The V and J genes are TRBV7-8 and TRBJ1-5; possibly TRBD1 for D (5 bases). V was clipped by 5 bases and J by 11 bases, with 25 bases between them. This CDR3 region has 16 residues. In germline, CDR1 is SGHVS, CDR2 FQNEAQ.

The chain joins TRBV19 to TRBJ2-1, with D uncertain. CDR1 and CDR2 from the germline V gene are LNHDA and SQIVND (reference sequence). The V end was cut by 3 bases, the J end by 9 bases, with 18 bases between. This CDR3 is 15 amino acids long. In nucleotides, the CDR3 is TGTGCCAGTAGTATTAGTGGTCTTGGGTCGGGTGAGCAGTTCTTC. Protein product: CASSISGLGSGEQFF.

The chain employs TRBV7-2 and TRBJ1-2; TRBD1 matches at 7 bases. From germline, CDR1 is SGHTA and CDR2 FQGNSA. Germline trimming cut 8 bases from V and 0 bases from J; bases unmatched to any gene: 3. There are 13 residues in the CDR3. CDR3 sequence: CASRGQANYGYTF. As DNA, the CDR3 is TGTGCCAGCCGCGGACAGGCTAACTATGGCTACACCTTC.